These T cell receptor beta chains were read from a single sample in a study of shared clonotypes between healthy human individuals. Using immunoSEQ multiplex PCR, the repertoire was profiled, and TCRdb retains in-frame clones only, with some absent. The repertoire holds roughly 570,000 clones, with more than 95% as singletons. The sequenced sample consisted of naive CD8+ T cells sorted from blood. Every receptor here comes from a man younger than 40 in good health. Each CDR3 is given with its conserved first and last residue. D genes are given only for firm matches. A row's size may be missing; if present it is once, few, many or a size class.

abundance: once; j_gene: TRBJ1-4; v_gene: TRBV29-1; d_gene: .; CDR3aa: CSARGGSEKLFF; CDR3nt: TGCAGCGCCAGAGGGGGAAGTGAAAAACTGTTTTTT
abundance: .; j_gene: TRBJ2-2; v_gene: TRBV29-1; d_gene: .; CDR3aa: CSVEAENTGELFF; CDR3nt: TGCAGCGTTGAAGCTGAGAACACCGGGGAGCTGTTTTTT
abundance: .; j_gene: TRBJ2-3; v_gene: TRBV10-3; d_gene: TRBD1; CDR3aa: CAISGRDRGTATQYF; CDR3nt: TGTGCCATCAGTGGGCGGGACAGGGGTACGGCTACGCAGTATTTT
abundance: .; j_gene: TRBJ2-7; v_gene: TRBV10-3; d_gene: .; CDR3aa: CAISAASYEQYF; CDR3nt: TGTGCCATCAGTGCCGCCTCCTACGAGCAGTACTTC
abundance: .; j_gene: TRBJ2-7; v_gene: TRBV13; d_gene: .; CDR3aa: CASSFIQGVEQYF; CDR3nt: TGTGCCAGCAGCTTTATACAGGGTGTCGAGCAGTACTTC
abundance: .; j_gene: TRBJ1-1; v_gene: TRBV6-5; d_gene: .; CDR3aa: CASERGTEAFF; CDR3nt: TGTGCCAGCGAAAGGGGGACTGAAGCTTTCTTT
abundance: .; j_gene: TRBJ2-3; v_gene: TRBV28; d_gene: .; CDR3aa: CASTSPWGPEGDTQYF; CDR3nt: TGTGCCAGCACCTCCCCATGGGGTCCGGAGGGAGATACGCAGTATTTT
abundance: .; j_gene: TRBJ2-7; v_gene: TRBV5-1; d_gene: .; CDR3aa: CASSSSRARYEQYF; CDR3nt: TGCGCCAGCAGCTCTAGTCGGGCCCGCTACGAGCAGTACTTC
abundance: .; j_gene: TRBJ1-4; v_gene: TRBV29-1; d_gene: .; CDR3aa: CSVAHNEKLFF; CDR3nt: TGCAGCGTTGCTCATAATGAAAAACTGTTTTTT
abundance: once; j_gene: TRBJ2-1; v_gene: TRBV29-1; d_gene: TRBD2; CDR3aa: CSVEGGIAGGNEQFF; CDR3nt: TGCAGCGTTGAAGGGGGAATAGCGGGAGGCAATGAGCAGTTCTTC
abundance: .; j_gene: TRBJ2-2; v_gene: TRBV10-3; d_gene: TRBD1; CDR3aa: CAISETGGFGTGELFF; CDR3nt: TGTGCCATCAGTGAAACAGGGGGCTTTGGCACCGGGGAGCTGTTTTTT
abundance: .; j_gene: TRBJ2-3; v_gene: TRBV6-5; d_gene: .; CDR3aa: CASSYWGGGSDTQYF; CDR3nt: TGTGCCAGCAGTTACTGGGGCGGGGGCTCAGATACGCAGTATTTT
abundance: .; j_gene: TRBJ2-1; v_gene: TRBV29-1; d_gene: TRBD2; CDR3aa: CSVRGLADNEQFF; CDR3nt: TGCAGCGTTAGGGGACTAGCCGACAATGAGCAGTTCTTC